The clone carrying this TCR beta chain has more than one count but fewer than ten. This record belongs to a study of T cell changes during pregnancy in multiple sclerosis. Deletions cut 0 bases from V and 2 bases from J, with 8 bases between. Germline CDR1 MNHNS, CDR2 SASEGT. CDR3 length equals 14 residues. Some clones are missing from TCRdb's copy, which holds only in-frame ones; the method was immunoSEQ multiplex PCR. The table lists just over 65,000 clones, about 89% of them singletons, with 0.65% to 1% in the top ten. The material was peripheral blood, obtained in the second trimester of pregnancy. This chain links TRBV6-1 with TRBJ2-7; TRBD2 might be the D (6 bases). The TCR originated in a female donor with multiple sclerosis, enrolled in a pregnancy study. CDR3 nucleotides: TGTGCCAGCAGTGAAGCAGGAGGGACCTACGAGCAGTACTTC. Translating gives CASSEAGGTYEQYF.